These T cell receptor beta chains were read from a single sample in a study of T cells in Graves' hyperthyroidism and ophthalmopathy. TCRdb called the multiplex PCR reads again in MiXCR, with one record for every CDR3 protein. Altogether roughly 500,000 distinct CDR3 sequences are present, around 43% being singletons, with the ten largest covering 44%. Material for sequencing was peripheral blood or thyroid tissue (not recorded which). These receptors were collected from an adult woman with Graves' disease, either hyperthyroidism or ophthalmopathy (not recorded which). The CDR3 runs from the conserved cysteine through the conserved F or W. The D gene is left open where the match is weak. Rows may omit the clone size; those that give it use once, few, many or a size class.

j_gene: TRBJ1-2; v_gene: TRBV2; len: 13; abundance: many; d_gene: NA; CDR3nt: TGTGCCAGCAAGATGCTCGGGCGTCCCTCCTACACCTTC; CDR3aa: CASKMLGRPSYTF
j_gene: TRBJ1-4; v_gene: TRBV6-1; len: 13; abundance: NA; d_gene: NA; CDR3nt: TGTGCCAGCAGGAGACAGGACGTCGAAAAACTGTTTTTT; CDR3aa: CASRRQDVEKLFF
j_gene: TRBJ1-5; v_gene: TRBV20-1; len: 16; abundance: NA; d_gene: NA; CDR3nt: TGCAGTGCCGAGGTGAGGGTCTGGGGGAGCAATCAGCCCCAGCATTTT; CDR3aa: CSAEVRVWGSNQPQHF
j_gene: TRBJ1-6; v_gene: TRBV15; len: 17; abundance: NA; d_gene: NA; CDR3nt: TGTGCCACCAGCAGAGAGAGGGCTGGCCGAAATAATTCACCCCTCCACTTT; CDR3aa: CATSRERAGRNNSPLHF
j_gene: TRBJ1-5; v_gene: TRBV7-6; len: 15; abundance: NA; d_gene: NA; CDR3nt: TGTGCCAGCATAGGAGGGGGGGGCATCAATCAGCCCCAGCATTTT; CDR3aa: CASIGGGGINQPQHF
j_gene: TRBJ1-4; v_gene: TRBV29-1; len: 12; abundance: NA; d_gene: NA; CDR3nt: TGCAGCTTGGGACCGACTAATGAAAAACTGTTTTTT; CDR3aa: CSLGPTNEKLFF
j_gene: TRBJ1-2; v_gene: TRBV12-3/TRBV12-4; len: 13; abundance: NA; d_gene: TRBD1; CDR3nt: TGTGCCAGCAGAAACAGGGGGCTCGGGGGCTACACCTTC; CDR3aa: CASRNRGLGGYTF
j_gene: TRBJ1-2; v_gene: TRBV20-1; len: 11; abundance: NA; d_gene: NA; CDR3nt: TGCAGTGCGCGCCTAGGTCGGGGCTACACCTTC; CDR3aa: CSARLGRGYTF
j_gene: TRBJ1-6; v_gene: TRBV7-8; len: 14; abundance: NA; d_gene: NA; CDR3nt: TGTGCCAGCAGCACGTTGGGGGAGATTTCACCCCTCCACTTT; CDR3aa: CASSTLGEISPLHF
j_gene: TRBJ2-5; v_gene: TRBV10-3; len: 12; abundance: NA; d_gene: NA; CDR3nt: TGTGCCATCAGTGAGTCGGGGTGGACCCAGTACTTC; CDR3aa: CAISESGWTQYF
j_gene: TRBJ2-6; v_gene: TRBV6-5; len: 18; abundance: many; d_gene: NA; CDR3nt: TGTGCCAGCAGTGAGCCGACAGGGAGCGGGAGTGGGGCCAACGTCCTGACTTTC; CDR3aa: CASSEPTGSGSGANVLTF
j_gene: TRBJ2-2; v_gene: TRBV19; len: 16; abundance: many; d_gene: TRBD1; CDR3nt: TGTGCCAGTACCACGGGACAGGGCGTCGGTACCGGGGAGCTGTTTTTT; CDR3aa: CASTTGQGVGTGELFF
j_gene: TRBJ2-6; v_gene: TRBV7-2; len: 15; abundance: many; d_gene: NA; CDR3nt: TGTGCCAGCAGCTGGATCTCTGCCGGGGCCAACGTCCTGACTTTC; CDR3aa: CASSWISAGANVLTF
j_gene: TRBJ2-7; v_gene: TRBV3-1; len: 15; abundance: many; d_gene: TRBD2; CDR3nt: TGTGCCAGCAGCCAAGGGGGACTAGCGACATACGAGCAGTACTTC; CDR3aa: CASSQGGLATYEQYF
j_gene: TRBJ2-5; v_gene: TRBV5-6; len: 15; abundance: NA; d_gene: TRBD2; CDR3nt: TGTGCCAGCAGCTCGACTAGCCTGGGAGCTGAGACCCAGTACTTC; CDR3aa: CASSSTSLGAETQYF
j_gene: TRBJ2-7; v_gene: TRBV29-1; len: 12; abundance: NA; d_gene: NA; CDR3nt: TGCAGCGTTGAAGAGGGCCGTGACGAGCAGTACTTC; CDR3aa: CSVEEGRDEQYF
j_gene: TRBJ2-7; v_gene: TRBV19; len: 12; abundance: NA; d_gene: NA; CDR3nt: TGTGCCAGTAGTATTTCCCCCCACGAGCAGTACTTC; CDR3aa: CASSISPHEQYF